This paragraph covers one T cell receptor beta chain sequence. A v3.0 immunoSEQ assay was performed at survey level. The sequencing target was roughly 35,000-50,000 T-cell genomes per sample. Assay: immunoSEQ multiplex PCR; the TCRdb copy retains only in-frame clones and omits some. The sample yields 42,000 or so clones, 85% seen once. The CDR3 totals 15 residues. V was clipped by 3 bases and J by 4 bases; unmatched bases: 5. Germline lookup yields CDR1 SGHNT and CDR2 YYREEE (reference sequence). This specimen belongs to a study of long-term antiretroviral therapy in people with HIV. This TCR came from a woman aged 50 to 65 with HIV. The source material was unsorted PBMCs, sampled 3.1 years after starting antiretroviral therapy. The chain uses TRBV5-4 and TRBJ2-5; 11 bases map to TRBD1. Written as DNA, the CDR3 is TGTGCCAGCAGCTGGACAGGGGGCGCATCAGAGACCCAGTACTTC. It encodes CASSWTGGASETQYF.